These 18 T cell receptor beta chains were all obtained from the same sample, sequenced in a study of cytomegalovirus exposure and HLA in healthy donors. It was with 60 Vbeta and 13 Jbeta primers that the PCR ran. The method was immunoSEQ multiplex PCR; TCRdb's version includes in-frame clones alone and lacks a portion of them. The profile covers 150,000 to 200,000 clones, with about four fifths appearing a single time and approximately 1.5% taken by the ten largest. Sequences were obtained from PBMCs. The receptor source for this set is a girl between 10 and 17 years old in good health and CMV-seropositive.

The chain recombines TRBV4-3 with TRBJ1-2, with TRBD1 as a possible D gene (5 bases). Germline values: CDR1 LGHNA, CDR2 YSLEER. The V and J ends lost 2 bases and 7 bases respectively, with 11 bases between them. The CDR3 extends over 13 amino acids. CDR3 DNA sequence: TGCGCCAGCAGCCAACAGGGTGTGGTTGGCTACACCTTC. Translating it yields CASSQQGVVGYTF.

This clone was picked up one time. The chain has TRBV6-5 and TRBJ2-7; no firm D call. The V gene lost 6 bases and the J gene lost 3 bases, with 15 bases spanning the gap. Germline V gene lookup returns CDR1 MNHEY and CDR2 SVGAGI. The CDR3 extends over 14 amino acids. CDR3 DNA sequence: TGTGCCAGCAGCCGGAGCGTACCCCTCTACGAGCAGTACTTC. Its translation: CASSRSVPLYEQYF.

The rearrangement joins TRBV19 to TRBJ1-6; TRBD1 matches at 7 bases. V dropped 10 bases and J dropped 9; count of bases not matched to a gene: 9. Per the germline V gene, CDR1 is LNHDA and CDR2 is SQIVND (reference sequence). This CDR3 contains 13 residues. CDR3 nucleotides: TGTGCCACCTCCTCAGGGGGGCGTTCACCCCTCCACTTT. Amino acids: CATSSGGRSPLHF.

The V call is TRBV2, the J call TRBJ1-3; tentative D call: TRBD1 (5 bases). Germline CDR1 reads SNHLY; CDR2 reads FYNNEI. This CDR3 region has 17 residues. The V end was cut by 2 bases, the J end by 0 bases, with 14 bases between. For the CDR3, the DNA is TGTGCCAGCAGTGAATATGGAGGGGCCGACTCTGGAAACACCATATATTTT. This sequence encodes CASSEYGGADSGNTIYF.

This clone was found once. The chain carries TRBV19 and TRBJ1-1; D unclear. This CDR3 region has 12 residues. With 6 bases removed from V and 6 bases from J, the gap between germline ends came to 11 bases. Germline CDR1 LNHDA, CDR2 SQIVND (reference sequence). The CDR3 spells CASRKGVAEAFF. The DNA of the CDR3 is TGTGCCAGTAGAAAGGGAGTGGCTGAAGCTTTCTTT.

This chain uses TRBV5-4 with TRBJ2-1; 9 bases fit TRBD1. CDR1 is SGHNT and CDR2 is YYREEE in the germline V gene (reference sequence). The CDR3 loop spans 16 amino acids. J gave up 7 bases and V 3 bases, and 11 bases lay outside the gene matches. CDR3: CASSSSGGTGMNEQFF. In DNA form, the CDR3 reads TGTGCCAGCAGCTCCTCTGGGGGGACAGGGATGAATGAGCAGTTCTTC. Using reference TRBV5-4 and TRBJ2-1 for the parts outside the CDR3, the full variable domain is ETGVTQSPTHLIKTRGQQVTLRCSSQSGHNTVSWYQQALGQGPQFIFQYYREEENGRGNFPPRFSGLQFPNYSSELNVNALELDDSALYLCASSSSGGTGMNEQFFGPGTRLTVL.

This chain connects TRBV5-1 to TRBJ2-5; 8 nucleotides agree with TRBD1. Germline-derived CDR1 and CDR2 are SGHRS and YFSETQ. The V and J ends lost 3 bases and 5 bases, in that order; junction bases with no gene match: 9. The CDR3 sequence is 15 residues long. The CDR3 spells CASSSAGGSRETQYF. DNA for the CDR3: TGCGCCAGCAGCTCCGCAGGGGGCAGTCGCGAGACCCAGTACTTC.

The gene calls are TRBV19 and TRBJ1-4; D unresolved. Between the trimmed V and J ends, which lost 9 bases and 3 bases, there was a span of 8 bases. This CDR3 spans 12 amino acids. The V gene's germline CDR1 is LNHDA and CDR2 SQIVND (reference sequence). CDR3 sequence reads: CASSRANEKLFF. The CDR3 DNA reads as TGTGCCAGCTCGCGGGCTAATGAAAAACTGTTTTTT.

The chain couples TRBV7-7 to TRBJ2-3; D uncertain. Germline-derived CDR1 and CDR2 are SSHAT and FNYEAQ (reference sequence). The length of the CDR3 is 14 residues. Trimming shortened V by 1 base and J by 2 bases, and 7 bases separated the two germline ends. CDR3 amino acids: CASSLGAVTDTQYF. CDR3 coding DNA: TGTGCCAGCAGCTTAGGCGCGGTCACAGATACGCAGTATTTT.

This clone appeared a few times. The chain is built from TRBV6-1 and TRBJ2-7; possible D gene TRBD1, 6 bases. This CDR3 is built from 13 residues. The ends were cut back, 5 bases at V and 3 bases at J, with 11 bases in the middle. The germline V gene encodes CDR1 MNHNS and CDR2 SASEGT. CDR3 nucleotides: TGTGCCAGCAGTATCGACAGGAACTACGAGCAGTACTTC. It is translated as CASSIDRNYEQYF.

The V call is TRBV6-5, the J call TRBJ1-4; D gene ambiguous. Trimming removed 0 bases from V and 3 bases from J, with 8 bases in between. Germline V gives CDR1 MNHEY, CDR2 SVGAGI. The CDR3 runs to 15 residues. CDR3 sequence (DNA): TGTGCCAGCAGTTACTCGGAGCAGCCTAATGAAAAACTGTTTTTT. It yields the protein CASSYSEQPNEKLFF.

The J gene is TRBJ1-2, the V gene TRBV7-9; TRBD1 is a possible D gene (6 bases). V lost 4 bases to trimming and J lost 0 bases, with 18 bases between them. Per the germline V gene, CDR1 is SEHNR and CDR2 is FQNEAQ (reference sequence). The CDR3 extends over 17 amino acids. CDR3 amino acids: CASSSDPGGLANYGYTF. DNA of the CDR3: TGTGCCAGCAGCTCAGACCCCGGGGGGCTAGCTAACTATGGCTACACCTTC.

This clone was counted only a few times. In DNA form, the CDR3 reads TGCAGCGCAGCGGTGTGGGGAAGGGATTATGGCTACACCTTC. This gives the protein CSAAVWGRDYGYTF. V usage is TRBV29-1 and J usage is TRBJ1-2; D gene unclear. CDR1 SQVTM and CDR2 ANQGSEA come from the germline V gene. V was shortened by 7 bases and J by 5 bases, with 20 bases between the two germline ends. The CDR3 extends over 14 amino acids.

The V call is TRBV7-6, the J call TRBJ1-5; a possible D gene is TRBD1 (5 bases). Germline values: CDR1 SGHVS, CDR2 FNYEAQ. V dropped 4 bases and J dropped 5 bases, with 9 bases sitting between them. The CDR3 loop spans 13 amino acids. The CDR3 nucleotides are TGTGCCAGCAGCTCCGCGGGGGATCAGCCCCAGCATTTT. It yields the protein CASSSAGDQPQHF.

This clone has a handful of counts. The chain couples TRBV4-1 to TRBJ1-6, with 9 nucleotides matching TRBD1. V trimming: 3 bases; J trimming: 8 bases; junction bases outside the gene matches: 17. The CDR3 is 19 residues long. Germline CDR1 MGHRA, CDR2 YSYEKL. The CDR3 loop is CASSQNLNRGRLTDSPLHF. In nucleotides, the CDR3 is TGCGCCAGCAGCCAGAACCTTAACAGGGGGCGATTGACGGATTCACCCCTCCACTTT.

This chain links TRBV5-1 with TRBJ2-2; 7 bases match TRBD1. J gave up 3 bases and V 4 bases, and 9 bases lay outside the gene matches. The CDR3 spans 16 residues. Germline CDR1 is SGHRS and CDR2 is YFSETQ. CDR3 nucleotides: TGCGCCAGCAGCCTAGGGACAGCCCAAGACACCGGGGAGCTGTTTTTT. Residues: CASSLGTAQDTGELFF.

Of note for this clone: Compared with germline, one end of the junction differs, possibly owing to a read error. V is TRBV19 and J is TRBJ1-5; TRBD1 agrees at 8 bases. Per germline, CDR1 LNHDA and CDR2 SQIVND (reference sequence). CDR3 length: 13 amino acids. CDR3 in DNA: TGTGCCAGTAGTACAACTTCGACAGGGGAGGGAAAGTTT. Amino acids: CASSTTSTGEGKF.

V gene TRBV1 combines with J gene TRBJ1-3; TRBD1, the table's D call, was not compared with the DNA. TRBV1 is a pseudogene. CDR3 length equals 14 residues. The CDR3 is CTSAEDSSGNTIYF. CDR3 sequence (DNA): TGCACCAGCGCAGAGGACAGCTCTGGAAACACCATATATTTT.